These 7 T cell receptor beta chains came from one sample sequenced in a study of tumor-infiltrating lymphocytes in oesophageal squamous cell carcinoma (dated by TCRdb to the mid-2010s). The method behind the library was PCR. The sequencer listed for this sample is Illumina HiSeq 2000. In-frame beta chains were kept once TCRdb had trimmed the public reads at Q25 with fastp and called clones with MiXCR. Entries that share a CDR3 protein sequence are merged under the most common genes and DNA. The sample records around 26,000 distinct CDR3 sequences, more than 35% of which are singletons. The ten largest account for less than 30% of the sample. The sample comprised esophageal tumor tissue. The receptors here all came from a male donor with esophageal squamous cell carcinoma.

The gene calls are TRBV10-3 and TRBJ2-1; 8 bases are a match to TRBD2. The CDR3 covers 15 residues. With 6 bases clipped from V and 2 bases from J, the junction kept 6 bases outside the gene matches. Germline V CDR1 and CDR2: ENHRY, SYGVKD. This chain's CDR3 is CAIRIDSGAYNEQFF. The CDR3 DNA sequence: TGTGCCATCAGAATCGATAGCGGGGCCTACAATGAGCAGTTCTTC.

This clonotype has a count of ten or more. The CDR3, as DNA: TGTGCCAGCAGCCTTATTCCTAGCGCCTACTCCTACAATGAGCAGTTCTTC. Encoded protein: CASSLIPSAYSYNEQFF. The V and J genes are TRBV11-2 and TRBJ2-1; TRBD2 is a possible D gene (6 bases). V lost 5 bases and J lost 0, with 17 bases in between. This CDR3 has 17 residues. Germline assignment: CDR1 SGHAT and CDR2 FQNNGV. Supplemented by reference TRBV11-2 and TRBJ2-1, the full variable domain reads EAGVAQSPRYKIIEKRQSVAFWCNPISGHATLYWYQQILGQGPKLLIQFQNNGVVDDSQLPKDRFSAERLKGVDSTLKIQPAKLEDSAVYLCASSLIPSAYSYNEQFFGPGTRLTVL.

This clonotype was picked up a small number of times. The chain uses TRBV7-2 and TRBJ2-5; a weak D match, TRBD2 (6 bases). V was clipped by 5 bases and J by 4 bases, with 14 bases between them. The CDR3 runs to 14 residues. The germline CDR1 and CDR2 sequences are SGHTA and FQGNSA. DNA of the CDR3: TGTGCCAGCAGCGCCACTAACGGGGGAGAGACCCAGTACTTC. Translation gives CASSATNGGETQYF.

This clonotype was recorded at least ten times. The rearrangement links TRBV6-1 to TRBJ2-7; no definite D call. The V end lost 5 bases, the J end lost 3 bases, and 11 bases lay between the germline ends. Germline CDR1 is MNHNS and CDR2 is SASEGT. The CDR3 covers 13 residues. The DNA for the CDR3 is TGTGCCAGCAGTTATGACGGCTACTACGAGCAGTACTTC. It specifies CASSYDGYYEQYF.

This clonotype has ten or more counts. The genes are TRBV5-1 and TRBJ2-1, with TRBD2 matching over 8 bases. The trim removed 2 bases at V and 8 bases at J, leaving 12 bases unmatched. Looked up from germline, CDR1 is SGHRS and CDR2 is YFSETQ. This CDR3 region has 16 residues. This CDR3 reads CASSFYRGGRSDEQFF. The CDR3 DNA sequence: TGCGCCAGCAGCTTCTATCGGGGGGGGAGAAGCGATGAGCAGTTCTTC.

The sample holds many counts of this clonotype. V usage is TRBV19 and J usage is TRBJ1-1; no definite D call. Trimming left V 7 bases short and J 1 base short, with 10 bases between. Germline V lookup: CDR1 LNHDA, CDR2 SQIVND (reference sequence). CDR3 length: 13 amino acids. The CDR3 sequence is CASTQAGNTEAFF. CDR3 in DNA: TGTGCCAGTACCCAAGCTGGGAACACTGAAGCTTTCTTT.

V usage is TRBV6-1 and J usage is TRBJ1-4; tentatively, D is TRBD1 (5 bases). Per the germline V gene, CDR1 is MNHNS and CDR2 is SASEGT. CDR3 size: 13 residues. V gave up 8 bases and J gave up 5 bases, with 12 bases separating them. This chain's CDR3 is CASHTGVNEKLFF. CDR3 DNA sequence: TGTGCCAGCCATACGGGGGTCAATGAAAAACTGTTTTTT.